This T cell receptor beta chain was observed in a study of blood T cell repertoires in COVID-19. Study-wide background: Acute-phase and convalescent COVID-19 samples originated in the United States, Italy and Spain. Sources were T cells, B-cell-depleted T cells, or PBMCs; the material itself was cDNA or gDNA.

The authors' processing: Reference gene primer amplification in the assay estimated nucleated cell counts. Data came from immunoSEQ multiplex PCR; TCRdb stores just in-frame clones and leaves some out. V, J and clone size are taken as reported in that table, and D and trimming were inferred from the DNA itself. In the table there are about 190,000 clones, more than 60% of which are singletons. This CDR3 is built from 20 residues. After removal of 6 bases from V and 0 bases from J, the junction contained 17 bases not matched to a gene. The germline V gene has CDR1 MDHEN and CDR2 SYDVKM. The sequenced material came from peripheral blood. The V and J genes are TRBV28 and TRBJ2-6, with 7 nucleotides matching TRBD1. The source of this sequence is a man aged 50 to 60 who had recovered from COVID-19. The CDR3 region is CASSLIWRTGLYSGANVLTF. The CDR3 DNA sequence: TGTGCCAGCAGCCTCATATGGAGGACAGGCCTTTACTCTGGGGCCAACGTCCTGACTTTC.